These 27 T cell receptor beta chains were all obtained from the same sample, sequenced in a study of T cells in narcolepsy. This table comes from immunoSEQ multiplex PCR, and its TCRdb copy is limited to in-frame clones, with some not included. This sample carries about 25,000 clones, about 85% of them seen once, and the ten largest clones take around 1.2%. The sequenced sample consisted of CD45RA- memory CD4+ T cells from PBMCs. All receptors derive from a human donor with narcolepsy.

The chain is built from TRBV6-1 and TRBJ1-6, with D tentatively TRBD1 (5 bases). This CDR3 has 13 residues. Germline-derived CDR1 and CDR2 are MNHNS and SASEGT. The germline V and J ends were trimmed by 10 bases and 6 bases, with 13 bases remaining between them. The CDR3 bases are TGTGCCACTTTACCGGGGGGTAATTCACCCCTCCACTTT. Residues: CATLPGGNSPLHF.

This clone was found once. This sequence joins TRBV5-4 and TRBJ1-1; D may be TRBD1 (5 bases). The V end was cut by 3 bases, the J end by 5 bases, with 20 bases between. CDR1 and CDR2 (germline): SGHNT, YYREEE (reference sequence). The CDR3 length is 16 residues. The CDR3 nucleotides read TGTGCCAGCAGCTCGCCGGCCCCGGGGGGTGGGACTGAAGCTTTCTTT. This translates into CASSSPAPGGGTEAFF.

This clone was seen just once. This chain links TRBV6-5 with TRBJ2-7; 8 nucleotides align to TRBD2. Germline trimming cut 2 bases from V and 5 bases from J; bases unmatched to any gene: 8. Germline lookup yields CDR1 MNHEY and CDR2 SVGAGI. The CDR3 is 15 amino acids. The CDR3 bases are TGTGCCAGCAGTTACGCCAGGACTAGCCGACACGAGCAGTACTTC. It translates to CASSYARTSRHEQYF.

This chain uses TRBV5-1 with TRBJ2-5; 15 nucleotides align to TRBD2. CDR3 length equals 17 residues. Germline V CDR1 and CDR2: SGHRS, YFSETQ. The V gene end was trimmed by 6 bases and the J gene end by 5 bases; junction bases not matched to a gene: 11. The CDR3 sequence is CASTAGLAGGGGETQYF. For the CDR3, the DNA is TGCGCCAGCACGGCGGGACTAGCGGGAGGAGGCGGGGAGACCCAGTACTTC.

V gene TRBV7-8 combines with J gene TRBJ2-2; D is unclear. V lost 3 bases and J 7 bases, leaving 9 bases between the germline ends. From germline, CDR1 is SGHVS and CDR2 FQNEAQ. This CDR3 has 13 amino acids. The CDR3 DNA reads as TGTGCCAGCAGCTTTGACTCGTACGGGGAGCTGTTTTTT. Amino acids: CASSFDSYGELFF. Based on the CDR3 plus reference TRBV7-8 and TRBJ2-2, the full variable domain is GAGVSQSPRYKVAKRGQDVALRCDPISGHVSLFWYQQALGQGPEFLTYFQNEAQLDKSGLPSDRFFAERPEGSVSTLKIQRTQQEDSAVYLCASSFDSYGELFFGEGSRLTVL.

The CDR3 nucleotides read TGTGCCAGTGGGCGGACACGTCCCTACGAGCAGTACTTC. Translated, it gives CASGRTRPYEQYF. V and J are TRBV19 and TRBJ2-5; TRBD1 might be the D (5 bases). The tail of the sequence fits TRBJ2-7 better, so the J call may be wrong. This CDR3 region has 13 residues. The germline CDR1 and CDR2 sequences are LNHDA and SQIVND (reference sequence).

This chain uses TRBV9 with TRBJ1-4; 7 bases align to TRBD1. V shed 7 bases and J 3 bases; nucleotides not matched to a gene: 9. CDR3 size: 15 residues. Germline CDR1 SGDLS, CDR2 YYNGEE. The CDR3 here is CASATGDRPNEKLFF. CDR3 sequence (DNA): TGTGCCAGCGCCACCGGGGACAGACCTAATGAAAAACTGTTTTTT.

This clone was seen a single time. The rearrangement joins TRBV5-4 to TRBJ2-1, with 12 bases that match TRBD2. From germline, CDR1 is SGHNT and CDR2 YYREEE (reference sequence). CDR3 length: 17 amino acids. J was trimmed by 7 bases and V by 1 base; bases with no gene match: 9. CDR3 sequence: CASSLTSGRKLRNEQFF. The CDR3, as DNA: TGTGCCAGCAGCTTGACTAGCGGGAGGAAACTCCGGAATGAGCAGTTCTTC.

The V gene is TRBV19, the J gene TRBJ1-1; possibly TRBD1 for D (5 bases). The CDR3 runs 13 residues. Germline V gene lookup returns CDR1 LNHDA and CDR2 SQIVND (reference sequence). Trimming took off 0 bases at V and 4 bases at J, with 6 bases between the two ends. DNA of the CDR3: TGTGCCAGTAGTATAGACAGGGCCACTGAAGCTTTCTTT. It encodes CASSIDRATEAFF.

The chain links TRBV11-1 to TRBJ1-2; tentatively, D is TRBD1 (5 bases). Trimming stripped 2 bases from V and 3 bases from J, with 10 bases between. CDR3 length: 14 residues. Germline assignment: CDR1 SGHAT and CDR2 FQDESV (reference sequence). In nucleotides, the CDR3 is TGTGCCAGCAGCTTAACTTTGACAGACTATGGCTACACCTTC. This encodes CASSLTLTDYGYTF.

The chain carries TRBV11-2 and TRBJ2-5, with 10 bases lining up with TRBD2. The J segment lost 4 bases and the V segment lost 5 bases, leaving 10 bases of the junction unmatched. The CDR3 is 16 amino acids. The germline CDR1 and CDR2 sequences are SGHAT and FQNNGV. For the CDR3, the DNA is TGTGCCAGCAGCCAAAGACGGACTAGCGGTTTAGAGACCCAGTACTTC. Its translation is CASSQRRTSGLETQYF.

The chain carries TRBV5-6 and TRBJ1-2; D remains unclear. Trimming shortened V by 1 base and J by 0 bases, and 7 bases separated the two germline ends. The germline V gene encodes CDR1 SGHDT and CDR2 YYEEEE. This CDR3 is built from 14 residues. The DNA for the CDR3 is TGTGCCAGCAGCTTGTACGGAGCTAACTATGGCTACACCTTC. Protein sequence: CASSLYGANYGYTF.

This chain uses TRBV5-1 with TRBJ1-4, with TRBD1 matching 9 bases. J lost 3 bases, V lost 4 bases, and 7 bases had no gene match. The length of the CDR3 is 16 residues. CDR1 is SGHRS and CDR2 is YFSETQ in the germline V gene. This CDR3 reads CASSNTGGPANEKLFF. CDR3 DNA: TGCGCCAGCAGCAACACAGGGGGCCCAGCTAATGAAAAACTGTTTTTT.

The V call is TRBV2, the J call TRBJ2-3, with D possibly TRBD2 on 6 matching bases. Germline V gene data show CDR1 as SNHLY and CDR2 as FYNNEI. Trimming cost V 4 bases and J 0 bases, with 14 bases left between them. CDR3 length equals 16 residues. CDR3 sequence: CASSVGTSLSTDTQYF. The CDR3 bases are TGTGCCAGCAGTGTGGGTACTAGCCTAAGCACAGATACGCAGTATTTT.

This chain connects TRBV6-1 to TRBJ1-1, with D possibly being TRBD1 (5 bases). There are 16 residues in the CDR3. In germline, CDR1 is MNHNS, CDR2 SASEGT. Trimming stripped 4 bases from V and 1 base from J, with 16 bases between. CDR3 amino acids: CASSVASEGRNTEAFF. Here the CDR3 DNA reads TGTGCCAGCAGTGTAGCGTCGGAGGGGAGGAACACTGAAGCTTTCTTT.

This clone was counted only a few times. The chain links TRBV2 to TRBJ1-5, with D possibly being TRBD1 (5 bases). The germline V gene encodes CDR1 SNHLY and CDR2 FYNNEI. The CDR3 covers 14 residues. Trimming shortened V by 5 bases and J by 2 bases, and 10 bases separated the two germline ends. The CDR3 DNA sequence: TGTGCCAGCAGTACCGGCAGGGGCAATCAGCCCCAGCATTTT. Encoded protein: CASSTGRGNQPQHF.

The rearrangement joins TRBV19 to TRBJ2-3, with D perhaps matching TRBD2 (6 bases). The CDR3 has 14 residues. V was cut by 6 bases and J by 5 bases, with 15 bases left in between. Germline V gene data show CDR1 as LNHDA and CDR2 as SQIVND (reference sequence). CDR3 sequence: CASRIEGGVDTQYF. The CDR3 DNA reads TGTGCCAGTAGAATTGAGGGAGGTGTAGATACGCAGTATTTT.

V and J are TRBV5-1 and TRBJ2-7; D unclear. V was trimmed by 5 bases and J by 0 bases, leaving 3 bases between them. The CDR3 is 11 amino acids. CDR1 is SGHRS, CDR2 YFSETQ, per germline. DNA of the CDR3: TGCGCCAGCAGTCACTCCTACGAGCAGTACTTC. Encoded protein: CASSHSYEQYF.

The chain uses TRBV19 and TRBJ2-7, with 11 bases identical to TRBD2. V was clipped by 5 bases and J by 5 bases; unmatched bases: 5. CDR3 size: 14 residues. Germline values: CDR1 LNHDA, CDR2 SQIVND (reference sequence). CDR3 residues: CASSLLAGVNEQYF. The CDR3 bases are TGTGCCAGTAGTTTACTAGCGGGAGTAAACGAGCAGTACTTC.

The chain is built from TRBV4-2 and TRBJ2-1, with D unresolved. Germline V gene lookup returns CDR1 LGHNA and CDR2 YNFKEQ. This CDR3 is built from 13 residues. The germline V and J ends were trimmed by 0 bases and 9 bases, with 9 bases remaining between them. The DNA for the CDR3 is TGTGCCAGCAGCCAAGATAGTCTCCGTGAGCAGTTCTTC. Encoded protein: CASSQDSLREQFF.

This rearrangement joins TRBV10-1 to TRBJ1-1; D remains ambiguous. V was pared by 7 bases and J by 4 bases, with 19 bases between. Germline loops: CDR1 WNHNN, CDR2 SYGVQD (reference sequence). CDR3 size: 15 residues. This chain's CDR3 is CASNINRGRVTEAFF. The CDR3 DNA reads as TGCGCCAGCAATATAAATCGTGGGAGGGTCACTGAAGCTTTCTTT.

The chain couples TRBV7-7 to TRBJ2-2; TRBD2 is a possible D gene (6 bases). V was clipped by 5 bases and J by 4 bases, with 14 bases between them. CDR1 is SSHAT, CDR2 FNYEAQ, per germline (reference sequence). CDR3 length equals 15 residues. This CDR3 is CASSPTRAPTGELFF. Here the CDR3 DNA reads TGTGCCAGCAGCCCGACTAGAGCCCCCACCGGGGAGCTGTTTTTT. Full variable domain (outside the CDR3, taken from reference TRBV7-7 and TRBJ2-2): GAGVSQSPRYKVTKRGQDVTLRCDPISSHATLYWYQQALGQGPEFLTYFNYEAQPDKSGLPSDRFSAERPEGSISTLTIQRTEQRDSAMYRCASSPTRAPTGELFFGEGSRLTVL.

The chain joins TRBV4-1 to TRBJ2-3; TRBD2 matches at 8 bases. From germline, CDR1 is MGHRA and CDR2 YSYEKL. The V gene end was trimmed by 1 base and the J gene end by 2 bases; junction bases not matched to a gene: 5. The CDR3 extends over 16 amino acids. CDR3 in amino acids: CASSQVLAANTDTQYF. CDR3 bases: TGCGCCAGCAGCCAAGTACTAGCGGCGAACACAGATACGCAGTATTTT.

The chain has TRBV9 and TRBJ2-7, with 7 bases fitting TRBD2. CDR1 SGDLS and CDR2 YYNGEE come from the germline V gene. With V trimmed by 3 bases and J by 4 bases, 13 bases remained unmatched. The CDR3 has 16 amino acids. The CDR3 is CASSGPVAGALYEQYF. The CDR3 nucleotides are TGTGCCAGCAGCGGCCCCGTGGCGGGAGCCTTATACGAGCAGTACTTC. Combining the CDR3 with reference TRBV9 and TRBJ2-7 gives the whole variable domain DSGVTQTPKHLITATGQRVTLRCSPRSGDLSVYWYQQSLDQGLQFLIQYYNGEERAKGNILERFSAQQFPDLHSELNLSSLELGDSALYFCASSGPVAGALYEQYFGPGTRLTVT.

The V and J genes are TRBV11-3 and TRBJ2-1; 8 nucleotides line up with TRBD2. Trimming at V came to 5 bases and at J to 6 bases, leaving 6 bases not matched to a gene. The CDR3 is 14 amino acids. CDR1 is SGHNT, CDR2 YENEEA, per germline. As DNA, the CDR3 is TGTGCCAGCAGCCGCCCTGGGACTAGCAATGAGCAGTTCTTC. This sequence encodes CASSRPGTSNEQFF.

The chain employs TRBV2 and TRBJ2-3; 7 positions match TRBD1. The V segment lost 6 bases and the J segment 10 bases; nucleotides outside the gene matches: 10. CDR3 length: 13 residues. Germline V gives CDR1 SNHLY, CDR2 FYNNEI. CDR3 amino acids: CASRQTGPSPQYF. In DNA form, the CDR3 reads TGTGCCAGCAGACAGACAGGGCCCTCGCCGCAGTATTTT.

This clone appeared a single time. V gene TRBV11-2 combines with J gene TRBJ2-1, with no clear D. Germline CDR1 and CDR2: SGHAT and FQNNGV. The CDR3 has 14 amino acids. Trimming shortened V by 5 bases and J by 1 base, and 9 bases separated the two germline ends. CDR3 in DNA: TGTGCCAGCAGCACATCGCAGTCCTACAATGAGCAGTTCTTC. Amino acids: CASSTSQSYNEQFF. Together with reference TRBV11-2 and TRBJ2-1, the CDR3 gives the full variable domain: EAGVAQSPRYKIIEKRQSVAFWCNPISGHATLYWYQQILGQGPKLLIQFQNNGVVDDSQLPKDRFSAERLKGVDSTLKIQPAKLEDSAVYLCASSTSQSYNEQFFGPGTRLTVL.